Included here is one TCR beta chain sequence, with context. The data belong to a study of OX40 agonist ivuxolimab in advanced cancers. Germline V gene data show CDR1 as SNHLY and CDR2 as FYNNEI. This CDR3 comprises 14 residues. V was clipped by 8 bases and J by 6 bases, with 17 bases between them. Generated by immunoSEQ multiplex PCR, the TCRdb table keeps only in-frame clones and is missing some. The sample has approximately 50,000 clones; roughly 82% are singletons. The chain combines TRBV2 with TRBJ1-5, with D possibly TRBD1 on 5 matching bases. The sample consisted of CD4+ or CD8+ T cells sorted from blood, taken in a trial of the OX40 agonist ivuxolimab. The clonotype was recovered from an adult with an advanced solid tumor such as melanoma, head and neck, liver or kidney cancer. CDR3: CASGQGGVSQPQHF. The CDR3 nucleotides are TGTGCCAGCGGACAAGGAGGGGTTAGTCAGCCCCAGCATTTT. Full variable domain (rest looked up from reference TRBV2 and TRBJ1-5): EPEVTQTPSHQVTQMGQEVILRCVPISNHLYFYWYRQILGQKVEFLVSFYNNEISEKSEIFDDQFSVERPDGSNFTLKIRSTKLEDSAMYFCASGQGGVSQPQHFGDGTRLSIL.